This TCR beta chain emerged from a study of radiotherapy plus CTLA-4 blockade in lung cancer. This table comes from immunoSEQ multiplex PCR, and its TCRdb copy is limited to in-frame clones, with some not included. The data show roughly 53,000 clones, with 80% to 90% seen just once and around 5.1% held by the top ten. The CDR3 covers 15 residues. V gave up 6 bases and J gave up 4 bases; unmatched junction bases: 9. Germline CDR1 reads MDHEN; CDR2 reads SYDVKM. This clonotype originated in a human donor with non-small cell lung cancer whose response to radiotherapy plus ipilimumab could not be evaluated. The sample consisted of peripheral blood, taken from a patient treated with radiotherapy plus ipilimumab. The J gene is TRBJ1-2, the V gene TRBV28; the match to TRBD1 covers 9 bases. The CDR3 sequence is CASRPQGAQVYGYTF. The CDR3 DNA reads TGTGCCAGCAGGCCACAGGGGGCTCAGGTCTATGGCTACACCTTC.